This T cell receptor beta chain was identified in a study of OX40 agonist ivuxolimab in advanced cancers. Overall study findings and caveats: There were, on average, more expanded clones in CD8+ T cells than in CD4+. Dose levels from 0.1 to 3.0 mg/kg saw CD4+ and CD8+ blood T cells expand clonally by week 6. Undetermined was the antigen specificity of the expanded peripheral T cells.

TCRdb's copy holds only in-frame clones and misses some; the assay was immunoSEQ multiplex PCR. The data show around 68,000 clones, with roughly 87% seen just once and 0.3% to 0.45% held by the top ten. A remark on this clone: The antigen is undetermined.

Germline V CDR1 and CDR2: SGHRS, YFSETQ. Trimming removed 4 bases from V and 4 bases from J; junction bases left unmatched: 8. CDR3 length: 15 residues. V is TRBV5-1 and J is TRBJ2-1; 7 nucleotides agree with TRBD1. This clonotype was sampled from an adult with an advanced solid tumor such as melanoma, head and neck, liver or kidney cancer. The sample was CD4+ or CD8+ T cells sorted from blood, taken in a trial of the OX40 agonist ivuxolimab. The CDR3 DNA reads TGCGCCAGCAGCCTCAATGACAGGGTTTACAATGAGCAGTTCTTC. The encoded protein is CASSLNDRVYNEQFF.